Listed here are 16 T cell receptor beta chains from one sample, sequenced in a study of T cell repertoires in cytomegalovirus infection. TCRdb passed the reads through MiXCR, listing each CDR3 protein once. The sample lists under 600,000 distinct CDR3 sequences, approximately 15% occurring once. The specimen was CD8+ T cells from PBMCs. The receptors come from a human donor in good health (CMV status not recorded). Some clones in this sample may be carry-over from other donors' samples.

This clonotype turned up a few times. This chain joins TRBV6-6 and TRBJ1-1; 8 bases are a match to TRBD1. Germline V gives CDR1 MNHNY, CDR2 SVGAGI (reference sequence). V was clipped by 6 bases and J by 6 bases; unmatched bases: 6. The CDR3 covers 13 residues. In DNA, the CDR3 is TGTGCCAGCAGACTGGACAGGGAATCTGAAGCTTTCTTT. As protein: CASRLDRESEAFF.

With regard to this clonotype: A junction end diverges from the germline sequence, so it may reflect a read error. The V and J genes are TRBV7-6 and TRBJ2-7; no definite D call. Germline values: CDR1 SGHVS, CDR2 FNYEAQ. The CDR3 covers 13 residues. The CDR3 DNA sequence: TGTACCAGCAGCTTAGGGCCTCGCTACGAGCAGTACTTC. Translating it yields CTSSLGPRYEQYF.

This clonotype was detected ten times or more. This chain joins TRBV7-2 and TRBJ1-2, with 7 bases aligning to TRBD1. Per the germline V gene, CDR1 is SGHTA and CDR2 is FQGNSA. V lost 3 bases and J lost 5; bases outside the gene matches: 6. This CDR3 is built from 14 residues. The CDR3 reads CASSFNRGSYGYTF. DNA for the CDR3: TGTGCCAGCAGCTTCAACAGGGGAAGTTATGGCTACACCTTC.

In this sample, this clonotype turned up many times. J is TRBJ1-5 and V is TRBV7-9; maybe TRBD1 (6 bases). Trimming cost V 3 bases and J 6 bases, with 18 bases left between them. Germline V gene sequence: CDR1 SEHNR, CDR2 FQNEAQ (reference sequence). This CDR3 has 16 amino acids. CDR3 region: CASSLPGAANGQPQHF. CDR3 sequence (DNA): TGTGCCAGCAGCTTGCCGGGGGCCGCGAATGGTCAGCCCCAGCATTTT.

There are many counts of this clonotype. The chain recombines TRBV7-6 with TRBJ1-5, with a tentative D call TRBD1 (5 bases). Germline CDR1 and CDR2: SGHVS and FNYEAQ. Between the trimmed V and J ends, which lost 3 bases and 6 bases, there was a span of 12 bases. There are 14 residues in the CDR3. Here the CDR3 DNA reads TGTGCCAGCAGCTTGAACCAGGGTGCTCAGCCCCAGCATTTT. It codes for CASSLNQGAQPQHF.

The CDR3: CASSLSMTRGYRVAQETQYF. The CDR3 DNA is TGTGCCAGCAGTTTATCCATGACCCGAGGTTACAGGGTCGCCCAAGAGACCCAGTACTTC. The chain carries TRBV27 and TRBJ2-5; TRBD1 is a possible D gene (6 bases). The germline gives CDR1 MNHEY, CDR2 SMNVEV (reference sequence). V gave up 0 bases and J gave up 1 base, with 24 bases separating them. This CDR3 has 20 amino acids.

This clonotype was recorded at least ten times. Written as DNA, the CDR3 is TGTGCCAGCATCTCCGGACAGGAAATCCCTGAGCAGTTCTTC. Encoded protein: CASISGQEIPEQFF. The V call is TRBV7-9, the J call TRBJ2-1; 7 positions agree with TRBD1. The J segment lost 9 bases and the V segment lost 7 bases, leaving 12 bases of the junction unmatched. The CDR3 covers 14 residues. The V gene's germline CDR1 is SEHNR and CDR2 FQNEAQ (reference sequence).

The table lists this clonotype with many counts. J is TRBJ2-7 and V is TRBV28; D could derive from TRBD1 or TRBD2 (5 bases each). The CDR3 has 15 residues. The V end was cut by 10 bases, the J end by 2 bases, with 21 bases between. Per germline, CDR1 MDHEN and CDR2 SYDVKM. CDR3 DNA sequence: TGTGCCACCATTATCGTCGGGGCACCAACCTACGAGCAGTACTTC. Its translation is CATIIVGAPTYEQYF.

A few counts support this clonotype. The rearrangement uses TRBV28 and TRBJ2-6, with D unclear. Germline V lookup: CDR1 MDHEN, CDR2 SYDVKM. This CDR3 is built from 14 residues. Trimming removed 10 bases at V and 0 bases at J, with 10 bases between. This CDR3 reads CATDRGSGANVLTF. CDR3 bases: TGTGCCACCGACCGAGGCTCTGGGGCCAACGTCCTGACTTTC.

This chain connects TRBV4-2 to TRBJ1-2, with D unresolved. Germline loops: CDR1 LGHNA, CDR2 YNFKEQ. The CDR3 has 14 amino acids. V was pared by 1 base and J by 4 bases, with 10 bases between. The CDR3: CASSQGVSPYGYTF. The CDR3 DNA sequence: TGTGCCAGCAGCCAAGGGGTATCTCCCTATGGCTACACCTTC.

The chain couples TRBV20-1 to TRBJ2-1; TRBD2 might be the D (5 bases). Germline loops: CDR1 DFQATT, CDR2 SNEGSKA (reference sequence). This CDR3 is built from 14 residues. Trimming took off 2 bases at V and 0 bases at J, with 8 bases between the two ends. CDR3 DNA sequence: TGCAGTGCTAGACGAGGGAGCTCCTACAATGAGCAGTTCTTC. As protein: CSARRGSSYNEQFF.

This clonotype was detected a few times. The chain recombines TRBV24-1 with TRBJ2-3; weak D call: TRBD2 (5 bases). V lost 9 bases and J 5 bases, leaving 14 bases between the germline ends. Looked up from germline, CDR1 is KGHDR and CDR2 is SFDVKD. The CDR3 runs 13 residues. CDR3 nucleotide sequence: TGTGCCACCTCAGAGGGAGTTGGAGATACGCAGTATTTT. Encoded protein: CATSEGVGDTQYF.

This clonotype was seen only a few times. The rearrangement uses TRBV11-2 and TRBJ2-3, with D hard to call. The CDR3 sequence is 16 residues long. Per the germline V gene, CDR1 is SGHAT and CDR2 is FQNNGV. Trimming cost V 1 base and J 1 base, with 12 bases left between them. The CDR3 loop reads CASSLVPRSGTDTQYF. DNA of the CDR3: TGTGCCAGCAGCTTAGTCCCCCGGTCGGGCACAGATACGCAGTATTTT.

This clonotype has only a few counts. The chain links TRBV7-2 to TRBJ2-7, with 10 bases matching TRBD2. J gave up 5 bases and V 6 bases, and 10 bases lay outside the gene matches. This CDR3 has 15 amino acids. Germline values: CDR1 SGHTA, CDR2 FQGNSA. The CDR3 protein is CASSHESGRAHEQYF. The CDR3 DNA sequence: TGTGCCAGCAGTCATGAAAGCGGGAGGGCCCACGAGCAGTACTTC.

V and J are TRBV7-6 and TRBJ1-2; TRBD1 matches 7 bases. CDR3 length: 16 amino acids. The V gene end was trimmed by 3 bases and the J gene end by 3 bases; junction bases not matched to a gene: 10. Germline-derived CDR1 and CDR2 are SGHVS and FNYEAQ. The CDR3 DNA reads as TGTGCCAGCAGCTTCATCGGACAGGCGGGCTACTATGGCTACACCTTC. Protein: CASSFIGQAGYYGYTF.

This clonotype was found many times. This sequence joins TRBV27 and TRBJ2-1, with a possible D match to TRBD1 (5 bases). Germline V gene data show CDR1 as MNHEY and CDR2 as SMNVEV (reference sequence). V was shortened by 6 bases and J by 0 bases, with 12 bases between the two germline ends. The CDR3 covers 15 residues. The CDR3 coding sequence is TGTGCCAGCAGACCCGACAGCAGCTCCTACAATGAGCAGTTCTTC. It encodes CASRPDSSSYNEQFF.